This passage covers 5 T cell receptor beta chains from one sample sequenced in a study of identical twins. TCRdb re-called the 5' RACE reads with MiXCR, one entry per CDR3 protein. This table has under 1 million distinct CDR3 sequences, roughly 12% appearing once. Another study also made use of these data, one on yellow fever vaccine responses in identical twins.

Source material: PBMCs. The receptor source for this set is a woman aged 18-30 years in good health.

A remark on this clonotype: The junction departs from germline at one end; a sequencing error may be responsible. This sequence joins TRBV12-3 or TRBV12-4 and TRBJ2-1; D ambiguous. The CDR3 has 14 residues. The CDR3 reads CASSSWTLENERFF. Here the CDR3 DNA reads TGTGCCAGCAGTTCCTGGACCCTGGAGAATGAGCGGTTCTTC.

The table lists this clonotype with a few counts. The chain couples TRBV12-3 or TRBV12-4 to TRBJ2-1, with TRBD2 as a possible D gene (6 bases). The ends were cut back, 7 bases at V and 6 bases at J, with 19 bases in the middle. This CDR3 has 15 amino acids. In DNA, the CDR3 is TGTGCCAGCACCCCAGACGGGTCGGGGGTCAATGAGCAGTTCTTC. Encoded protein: CASTPDGSGVNEQFF.

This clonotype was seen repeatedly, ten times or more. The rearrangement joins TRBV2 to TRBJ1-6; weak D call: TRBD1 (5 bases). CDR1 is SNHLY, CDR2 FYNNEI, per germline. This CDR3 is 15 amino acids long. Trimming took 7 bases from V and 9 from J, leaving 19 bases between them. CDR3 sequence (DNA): TGTGCCAGCATGCCTTCGGGGGGGACGGGTTCACCCCTCCACTTT. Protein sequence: CASMPSGGTGSPLHF.

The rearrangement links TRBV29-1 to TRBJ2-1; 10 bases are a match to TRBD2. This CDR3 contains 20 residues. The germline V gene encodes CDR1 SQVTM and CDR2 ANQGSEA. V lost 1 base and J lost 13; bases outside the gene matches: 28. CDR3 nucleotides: TGCAGCGTTGAAGGGGTGATACTAGCGGGGAGCTCCTACTCAAGTCTGAGTCAGTTCTTC. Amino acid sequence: CSVEGVILAGSSYSSLSQFF.

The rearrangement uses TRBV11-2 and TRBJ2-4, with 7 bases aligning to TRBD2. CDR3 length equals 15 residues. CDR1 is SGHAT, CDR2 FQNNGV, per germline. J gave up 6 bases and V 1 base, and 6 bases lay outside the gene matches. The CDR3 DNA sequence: TGTGCCAGCAGCTTAGTCCCGGGAGGAGGAAACATTCAGTACTTC. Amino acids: CASSLVPGGGNIQYF.